This paragraph reports one TCR beta chain. The sample belongs to a study of PD-L1 blockade in urothelial cancer. Study-level information: In about 2014, patients got going on atezolizumab, taking 1,200 mg intravenously every 3 weeks. Bladder-origin urothelial cancer in males described about 85% of the roughly 29 patients. Analysis of the blood was performed 3 weeks (second dose) and 6 weeks after treatment start. When blood samples were assessed, the median T cell count was around 150,000.

The CDR3 sequence is 15 residues long. Trimming pared 6 bases from V and 5 bases from J, leaving 17 bases between. In germline, CDR1 is MNHNY, CDR2 SVGAGI (reference sequence). Documented time point: pretreatment peripheral blood. Method: immunoSEQ multiplex PCR; TCRdb's copy keeps in-frame clones and lacks some. Among 50,000 to 70,000 clones listed, 81% were seen once. The chain joins TRBV6-6 to TRBJ1-5; the D gene is possibly TRBD1 (6 bases). Specimen: PBMCs, collected around atezolizumab (anti-PD-L1) treatment. The sequence was collected from a man between 65 and 79 years old with urothelial cancer. The CDR3 coding sequence is TGTGCCAGCAGACCCCGGACAGAAGGGGATCAGCCCCAGCATTTT. This codes for CASRPRTEGDQPQHF.